This T cell receptor beta chain emerged from a study of T cells after yellow fever vaccination. Findings of the study overall: Subsequent to the booster, the majority of primary-vaccination clones reappeared (roughly 95% CD4, approximately 90% CD8). Although the secondary response was weaker, it peaked faster, at day 5 versus 15. FACS-sorted repertoires might harbor abundant contaminating clonotypes from the bulk population.

As regards this clonotype: Antigen unknown.

Germline V gene sequence: CDR1 DFQATT, CDR2 SNEGSKA (reference sequence). Trimming took 5 bases from V and 2 from J, leaving 8 bases between them. This CDR3 spans 12 amino acids. The authors made TCR cDNA by 5'RACE template switching, adding a universal primer site and UMIs. Each CDR3 protein gets one entry after TCRdb re-called the 5' RACE reads with MiXCR. The data contain about 300,000 distinct CDR3 sequences, around 6.8% of them seen just once; the ten biggest clones take up roughly a sixth. The clonotype comes from a man between 18 and 29 years old who received the YFV17D yellow fever vaccine. The material was PBMCs, obtained roughly seven weeks after the first yellow fever vaccination. The chain joins TRBV20-1 to TRBJ2-3; D is possibly TRBD1 or TRBD2 (5 bases each). The CDR3 loop is CSAGDDTDTQYF. For the CDR3, the DNA is TGCAGTGCTGGGGACGACACAGATACGCAGTATTTT.